These T cell receptor beta chains were read from a single sample in a study of shared clonotypes between healthy human individuals. Here immunoSEQ multiplex PCR was the method, and the copy in TCRdb shows in-frame clones only, minus some. Of around 2,000,000 clones in the sample, 95% are singletons; the top ten hold roughly 0.13%. The material sequenced was naive CD4+ T cells sorted from blood. These receptors were taken from a young man in good health. The CDR3 runs from the conserved cysteine through the conserved F or W. The D gene is left open where the match is weak. Only some rows state a clone size, as once, few, many or a class for expanded clones.

size	V	D	J	length	CDR3	DNA
-	TRBV18	-	TRBJ2-3	12	CASSPQEDTQYF	TGTGCCAGCTCACCACAGGAAGATACGCAGTATTTT
-	TRBV5-1	-	TRBJ2-5	14	CASSLLSYQETQYF	TGCGCCAGCAGCTTGCTCTCGTACCAAGAGACCCAGTACTTC
-	TRBV6-1	TRBD1	TRBJ2-5	13	CASRRDSPETQYF	TGTGCCAGCAGGAGGGACAGCCCAGAGACCCAGTACTTC
-	TRBV6-1	-	TRBJ2-2	14	CASSVGHNTGELFF	TGTGCCAGCAGTGTAGGACACAACACCGGGGAGCTGTTTTTT
-	TRBV4-1	-	TRBJ2-7	15	CASSQDQDNSYEQYF	TGCGCCAGCAGCCAAGATCAAGACAACTCCTACGAGCAGTACTTC
-	TRBV9	-	TRBJ1-3	13	CASSPGSGNTIYF	TGTGCCAGCAGCCCGGGGTCTGGAAACACCATATATTTT
-	TRBV6-5	-	TRBJ1-5	13	CASRPNSNQPQHF	TGTGCCAGCAGGCCGAATAGCAATCAGCCCCAGCATTTT
-	TRBV19	-	TRBJ2-1	13	CASRGDRDNEQFF	TGTGCCAGTAGGGGGGATCGGGACAATGAGCAGTTCTTC
-	TRBV9	-	TRBJ2-5	17	CASSPAAGGPRQETQYF	TGTGCCAGCAGCCCAGCGGCCGGGGGACCCCGACAGGAGACCCAGTACTTC
-	TRBV5-1	-	TRBJ1-4	15	CASSYADRDNEKLFF	TGCGCCAGCAGCTACGCCGACAGAGATAATGAAAAACTGTTTTTT
-	TRBV5-1	TRBD1	TRBJ2-3	15	CASSLGTGGADTQYF	TGCGCCAGCAGCCTGGGGACAGGGGGCGCAGATACGCAGTATTTT
-	TRBV18	TRBD2	TRBJ2-5	16	CASSPLAGGPRETQYF	TGTGCCAGCTCACCGTTAGCGGGAGGGCCGAGAGAGACCCAGTACTTC
-	TRBV18	TRBD1	TRBJ2-7	15	CASSADRGSSYEQYF	TGTGCCAGCTCGGCGGACAGGGGGAGCTCCTACGAGCAGTACTTC
once	TRBV7-2	TRBD1	TRBJ2-7	13	CASSLAYRGEQYF	TGTGCCAGCAGCTTAGCCTACAGGGGCGAGCAGTACTTC
-	TRBV5-6	-	TRBJ1-2	13	CASSLGWGQTYTF	TGTGCCAGCAGCTTGGGGTGGGGACAAACCTATACCTTC
-	TRBV20-1	-	TRBJ2-3	11	CSARGGDTQYF	TGCAGTGCTAGAGGTGGAGATACGCAGTATTTT
-	TRBV6-6	TRBD2	TRBJ2-3	16	CASSPRLAGGTDTQYF	TGTGCCAGCAGTCCTCGACTAGCGGGGGGCACAGATACGCAGTATTTT
-	TRBV6-5	-	TRBJ2-7	14	CASSYSGRAGEQYF	TGTGCCAGCAGTTACTCTGGCAGGGCGGGAGAGCAGTACTTC
once	TRBV5-6	-	TRBJ2-5	15	CASSLSPGNGETQYF	TGTGCCAGCAGCTTGTCTCCAGGGAACGGGGAGACCCAGTACTTC
-	TRBV6-1	TRBD1	TRBJ2-5	14	CASSPDRGGQTQYF	TGTGCCAGCAGTCCGGACAGGGGGGGACAGACCCAGTACTTC
-	TRBV5-6	-	TRBJ2-7	15	CASSSALGSSYEQYF	TGTGCCAGCAGCTCCGCCCTCGGGAGCTCCTACGAGCAGTACTTC
-	TRBV29-1	-	TRBJ2-2	13	CSVGGVNTGELFF	TGCAGCGTGGGCGGGGTGAACACCGGGGAGCTGTTTTTT
once	TRBV5-1	TRBD1	TRBJ2-7	14	CASSLTGVTYEQYF	TGCGCCAGCAGCTTGACAGGGGTAACCTACGAGCAGTACTTC
-	TRBV7-3	-	TRBJ1-3	16	CASSLTFQPPGNTIYF	TGTGCCAGCAGCTTAACGTTTCAGCCACCAGGAAACACCATATATTTT
-	TRBV2	TRBD1	TRBJ1-2	14	CASSEFDRASGYTF	TGTGCCAGCAGTGAATTCGACAGGGCCTCTGGCTACACCTTC
-	TRBV15	-	TRBJ2-3	16	CATSREGSLSTDTQYF	TGTGCCACCAGCAGAGAGGGCAGCCTAAGCACAGATACGCAGTATTTT
-	TRBV5-4	TRBD2	TRBJ2-3	17	CASSLALAGGSADTQYF	TGTGCCAGCAGCTTGGCCTTAGCGGGAGGGTCGGCAGATACGCAGTATTTT
-	TRBV6-1	-	TRBJ2-7	14	CASSESGNTFEQYF	TGTGCCAGCAGTGAAAGTGGGAATACCTTCGAGCAGTACTTC
-	TRBV27	TRBD2	TRBJ2-5	13	CASGLAKQETQYF	TGTGCCAGCGGACTAGCGAAACAAGAGACCCAGTACTTC
-	TRBV30	-	TRBJ2-1	12	CAWSGQQNEQFF	TGTGCCTGGAGTGGACAGCAGAATGAGCAGTTCTTC
-	TRBV4-3	-	TRBJ2-2	13	CASSQDLGGELFF	TGCGCCAGCAGCCAAGATTTGGGGGGGGAGCTGTTTTTT
-	TRBV19	-	TRBJ2-7	13	CASRGTGSYEQYF	TGTGCCAGTAGGGGAACAGGTTCCTACGAGCAGTACTTC
-	TRBV6-6	-	TRBJ1-6	14	CASSSGITNSPLHF	TGTGCCAGCAGCTCGGGTATCACTAATTCACCCCTCCACTTT
-	TRBV6-5	TRBD1	TRBJ2-7	15	CASSYSGTGWYEQYF	TGTGCCAGCAGTTACTCAGGGACAGGGTGGTACGAGCAGTACTTC
few	TRBV4-1	-	TRBJ2-4	17	CASSQPIGELAKNIQYF	TGCGCCAGCAGCCAACCGATAGGGGAACTAGCCAAAAACATTCAGTACTTC
-	TRBV7-9	-	TRBJ2-2	14	CASSLPTVFGELFF	TGTGCCAGCAGCTTACCTACAGTATTCGGGGAGCTGTTTTTT
-	TRBV7-8	-	TRBJ2-7	17	CASSQRLGPGSSYEQYF	TGTGCCAGCAGCCAGCGCCTGGGACCGGGGTCCTCCTACGAGCAGTACTTC
few	TRBV19	TRBD1	TRBJ1-6	14	CASRPTGEGSPLHF	TGTGCCAGTAGGCCGACAGGGGAAGGCTCACCCCTCCACTTT
-	TRBV4-1	-	TRBJ2-7	14	CASSQDPASYEQYF	TGCGCCAGCAGCCAAGACCCAGCTAGCTACGAGCAGTACTTC
-	TRBV28	-	TRBJ1-4	12	CATRAGNEKLFF	TGTGCCACGAGGGCGGGAAATGAAAAACTGTTTTTT
-	TRBV11-3	TRBD1	TRBJ2-7	15	CASSSSGTGGHEQYF	TGTGCCAGCAGCTCCTCCGGGACAGGGGGCCACGAGCAGTACTTC
-	TRBV5-4	-	TRBJ1-1	13	CASSPPGGIGAFF	TGTGCCAGCAGCCCCCCGGGGGGGATCGGGGCTTTCTTT
-	TRBV4-3	-	TRBJ1-2	15	CASSQLDGGAAGYTF	TGCGCCAGCAGCCAACTCGACGGGGGGGCGGCCGGCTACACCTTC
few	TRBV19	TRBD1	TRBJ2-7	16	CASSNRGGAVRNEQYF	TGTGCCAGTAGCAATAGAGGGGGCGCCGTTCGAAACGAGCAGTACTTC
-	TRBV28	-	TRBJ1-2	14	CASSSGGQSYGYTF	TGTGCCAGCAGTTCTGGGGGACAAAGCTATGGCTACACCTTC
-	TRBV7-9	TRBD1	TRBJ1-1	17	CASSRSGGGPINTEAFF	TGTGCCAGCAGCCGATCAGGGGGCGGCCCCATTAACACTGAAGCTTTCTTT
-	TRBV6-5	TRBD2	TRBJ2-7	15	CASSYSWEGSYEQYF	TGTGCCAGCAGTTACTCGTGGGAGGGATCCTACGAGCAGTACTTC
-	TRBV10-1	TRBD1	TRBJ2-5	13	CASADRVEETQYF	TGCGCCAGCGCGGACAGGGTAGAAGAGACCCAGTACTTC
-	TRBV6-1	-	TRBJ1-1	10	CASRADRAFF	TGTGCCAGCAGGGCGGATCGAGCTTTCTTT
-	TRBV4-3	-	TRBJ2-7	16	CASSQVAGAGIYEQYF	TGCGCCAGCAGCCAAGTCGCAGGGGCTGGGATCTACGAGCAGTACTTC
-	TRBV18	TRBD1	TRBJ2-7	14	CASSPVGGYDEQYF	TGTGCCAGCTCACCAGTAGGGGGCTACGACGAGCAGTACTTC
-	TRBV6-1	TRBD1	TRBJ2-7	15	CASSESPGGTYEQYF	TGTGCCAGCAGTGAAAGTCCAGGGGGAACCTACGAGCAGTACTTC
-	TRBV27	-	TRBJ1-6	15	CASSSRSSYNSPLHF	TGTGCCAGCAGTTCACGTAGCTCCTATAATTCACCCCTCCACTTT
few	TRBV29-1	TRBD2	TRBJ2-3	15	CSVDVLAGATDTQYF	TGCAGCGTTGACGTACTAGCGGGAGCCACAGATACGCAGTATTTT
-	TRBV5-4	-	TRBJ2-7	16	CASSTGGGTGIYEQYF	TGTGCCAGCAGCACGGGAGGGGGGACAGGGATTTACGAGCAGTACTTC
once	TRBV5-4	TRBD1	TRBJ1-6	14	CASSPGTVGSPLHF	TGTGCCAGCAGCCCCGGGACAGTTGGTTCACCCCTCCACTTT
-	TRBV6-1	TRBD1	TRBJ1-5	15	CASSGPDRGGQPQHF	TGTGCCAGCAGTGGCCCAGACAGGGGAGGTCAGCCCCAGCATTTT
-	TRBV4-1	TRBD1	TRBJ2-7	15	CASSPGTALSYEQYF	TGCGCCAGCAGCCCTGGGACAGCCCTCTCCTACGAGCAGTACTTC
-	TRBV6-5	-	TRBJ1-4	14	CASGAITIGEKLFF	TGTGCCAGCGGGGCGATTACAATCGGTGAAAAACTGTTTTTT